These T cell receptor beta chains were read from a single sample in a study of T-cell memory formation after mild COVID-19. TCRdb re-derived calls from the 5' RACE reads in MiXCR, one entry per CDR3 protein. This table holds 400,000 to 500,000 distinct CDR3 sequences, roughly 17% found once. What was sequenced was PBMCs or a T cell subset sorted from them (not recorded which). Receptor source: a man aged 18 to 30 who had mild COVID-19 (a few samples of this study predate the infection). Cell type and time point are not known. The CDR3 runs from the conserved cysteine through the conserved F or W. A D gene is named only where the DNA matches it firmly. Clone size appears in some rows only: once, few, many, or a class for an expanded clone.

V: TRBV5-1; D: TRBD2; J: TRBJ2-2; size: many; CDR3: CASSPLAAAGELFF; DNA: TGCGCCAGCAGCCCACTAGCGGCTGCCGGGGAGCTGTTTTTT
V: TRBV4-1; D: TRBD1; J: TRBJ2-7; size: .; CDR3: CASSRLTGGGEQYF; DNA: TGCGCCAGCAGCCGGCTGACAGGGGGCGGCGAGCAGTACTTC
V: TRBV20-1; D: TRBD1; J: TRBJ1-4; size: few; CDR3: CSARPGGQGDEKLFF; DNA: TGCAGTGCACGACCCGGAGGACAGGGTGATGAAAAACTGTTTTTT
V: TRBV12-3/TRBV12-4; D: .; J: TRBJ1-3; size: many; CDR3: CASSLVQGIYF; DNA: TGTGCCAGCAGTTTAGTCCAGGGCATATATTTT
V: TRBV20-1; D: .; J: TRBJ1-1; size: .; CDR3: CSGVSGHSNTEAFF; DNA: TGCAGTGGAGTATCGGGCCATTCGAACACTGAAGCTTTCTTT
V: TRBV12-3/TRBV12-4; D: .; J: TRBJ1-2; size: few; CDR3: CASAAGTGYTF; DNA: TGTGCCAGCGCGGCAGGAACCGGCTACACCTTC
V: TRBV6-5; D: .; J: TRBJ1-2; size: .; CDR3: CASSYRDTSKGRGYTF; DNA: TGTGCCAGCAGTTACCGAGACACCTCAAAAGGACGTGGCTACACCTTC
V: TRBV3-1; D: .; J: TRBJ2-3; size: .; CDR3: CASSQGLFDTQYF; DNA: TGTGCCAGCAGCCAAGGGTTGTTTGATACGCAGTATTTT
V: TRBV7-9; D: TRBD1; J: TRBJ2-5; size: .; CDR3: CASSSWDRALGTQYF; DNA: TGTGCCAGCAGCTCCTGGGACAGGGCGTTGGGGACCCAGTACTTC
V: TRBV7-2; D: .; J: TRBJ2-7; size: .; CDR3: CASSQGWQTYEQYF; DNA: TGTGCCAGCAGCCAGGGGTGGCAGACCTACGAGCAGTACTTC
V: TRBV9; D: .; J: TRBJ2-3; size: few; CDR3: CASSVTRSTDTQYF; DNA: TGTGCCAGCAGCGTGACCCGGAGCACAGATACGCAGTATTTT
V: TRBV3-1; D: TRBD1; J: TRBJ1-2; size: few; CDR3: CASSVEGTGGLVGYTF; DNA: TGTGCCAGCAGCGTCGAGGGGACAGGGGGCCTCGTAGGCTACACCTTC
V: TRBV6-2/TRBV6-3; D: .; J: TRBJ2-3; size: .; CDR3: CASTPGTLSTDTQYF; DNA: TGTGCCAGCACACCCGGGACACTTAGCACAGATACGCAGTATTTT
V: TRBV6-5; D: .; J: TRBJ1-5; size: .; CDR3: CASSHWGNQPQHF; DNA: TGTGCCAGCAGCCACTGGGGCAATCAGCCCCAGCATTTT
V: TRBV27; D: .; J: TRBJ1-2; size: few; CDR3: CASSLSRQSNGYTF; DNA: TGTGCCAGCAGTTTATCCCGACAGAGTAATGGCTACACCTTC
V: TRBV7-9; D: .; J: TRBJ2-7; size: few; CDR3: CASSFQGNYEQYF; DNA: TGTGCCAGCAGCTTTCAAGGGAATTACGAGCAGTACTTC
V: TRBV2; D: .; J: TRBJ1-1; size: .; CDR3: CASSERKGGGTEAFF; DNA: TGTGCCAGCAGTGAACGTAAGGGAGGGGGCACTGAAGCTTTCTTT
V: TRBV7-2; D: .; J: TRBJ1-2; size: many; CDR3: CASSPRGQLGYTF; DNA: TGTGCCAGCAGCCCCCGAGGGCAGCTCGGCTACACCTTC
V: TRBV7-9; D: TRBD2; J: TRBJ2-3; size: .; CDR3: CASSPMAGGLDTQYF; DNA: TGTGCCAGCAGCCCTATGGCGGGGGGCTTGGATACGCAGTATTTT
V: TRBV7-8; D: .; J: TRBJ2-3; size: .; CDR3: CASSFDGRFTDTQYF; DNA: TGTGCCAGCAGCTTTGACGGGAGATTCACAGATACGCAGTATTTT
V: TRBV6-2/TRBV6-3; D: .; J: TRBJ2-1; size: .; CDR3: CASSYDLAGSYNEQFF; DNA: TGTGCCAGCAGTTACGACCTGGCGGGGTCCTACAATGAGCAGTTCTTC
V: TRBV7-2; D: TRBD1; J: TRBJ1-3; size: .; CDR3: CASSISRGDGNTIYF; DNA: TGTGCCAGCAGCATCAGCAGGGGGGATGGAAACACCATATATTTT
V: TRBV6-2/TRBV6-3; D: .; J: TRBJ2-2; size: many; CDR3: CASSRVNTGELFF; DNA: TGTGCCAGCAGTAGGGTGAACACCGGGGAGCTGTTTTTT
V: TRBV5-5; D: .; J: TRBJ2-7; size: .; CDR3: CASSFIPGDYEQYF; DNA: TGTGCCAGCAGCTTCATCCCGGGCGACTACGAGCAGTACTTC
V: TRBV7-2; D: .; J: TRBJ2-1; size: few; CDR3: CASSLARIEQFF; DNA: TGTGCCAGCAGCCTCGCCCGCATTGAGCAGTTCTTC
V: TRBV5-1; D: .; J: TRBJ1-5; size: .; CDR3: CASSLEGGYSNQPQHF; DNA: TGCGCCAGCAGCTTGGAGGGAGGGTATAGCAATCAGCCCCAGCATTTT
V: TRBV20-1; D: TRBD2; J: TRBJ2-3; size: few; CDR3: CSAYQLGGDDTQYF; DNA: TGCAGTGCCTACCAGTTGGGGGGGGACGATACGCAGTATTTT
V: TRBV5-1; D: .; J: TRBJ1-5; size: few; CDR3: CASSYRAGGQPQHF; DNA: TGCGCGAGCAGCTACAGGGCTGGGGGACAGCCCCAGCATTTT
V: TRBV20-1; D: TRBD1; J: TRBJ2-5; size: .; CDR3: CSAPPDRAQTQYF; DNA: TGCAGTGCTCCACCGGACAGGGCACAGACCCAGTACTTC
V: TRBV7-2; D: TRBD2; J: TRBJ2-3; size: .; CDR3: CASSWIAGAARTDTQYF; DNA: TGTGCCAGCAGCTGGATAGCGGGGGCCGCACGAACAGATACGCAGTATTTT
V: TRBV27; D: TRBD1; J: TRBJ1-5; size: .; CDR3: CASSFAGGYNQPQHF; DNA: TGTGCCAGCAGTTTTGCAGGGGGGTATAATCAGCCCCAGCATTTT
V: TRBV29-1; D: .; J: TRBJ2-4; size: .; CDR3: CSVEPTARNIQYF; DNA: TGCAGCGTTGAACCGACAGCCAGGAACATTCAGTACTTC
V: TRBV7-3; D: .; J: TRBJ2-7; size: .; CDR3: CASSFRRRGKPYEQYF; DNA: TGTGCCAGCAGCTTCAGACGCCGGGGGAAACCCTACGAGCAGTACTTC
V: TRBV19; D: TRBD1; J: TRBJ1-5; size: .; CDR3: CASSTTGEVWPQHF; DNA: TGTGCCAGTAGTACGACAGGGGAAGTCTGGCCCCAGCATTTT
V: TRBV5-4; D: .; J: TRBJ1-1; size: few; CDR3: CASSVGGRNMNTEAFF; DNA: TGTGCCAGCAGCGTTGGGGGGCGGAACATGAACACTGAAGCTTTCTTT
V: TRBV4-3; D: TRBD1; J: TRBJ1-2; size: many; CDR3: CASGPGQGPYGYTF; DNA: TGCGCCAGCGGACCGGGACAGGGCCCCTATGGCTACACCTTC
V: TRBV7-9; D: .; J: TRBJ2-1; size: .; CDR3: CASSLFQVRGEQFF; DNA: TGTGCCAGCAGTCTGTTCCAGGTTAGAGGTGAGCAGTTCTTC
V: TRBV20-1; D: .; J: TRBJ2-7; size: .; CDR3: CSATSSRVYSYEQYF; DNA: TGCAGTGCTACTTCAAGCAGGGTCTACTCCTACGAGCAGTACTTC
V: TRBV7-8; D: .; J: TRBJ1-1; size: .; CDR3: CASSLGLDLGAFF; DNA: TGTGCCAGCAGCTTAGGTTTGGACCTCGGAGCTTTCTTT
V: TRBV12-3/TRBV12-4; D: .; J: TRBJ1-1; size: few; CDR3: CASSLIGLVTEAFF; DNA: TGTGCCAGCAGTTTAATAGGTTTGGTCACTGAAGCTTTCTTT
V: TRBV5-6; D: .; J: TRBJ1-2; size: .; CDR3: CASSLGRGPYGYTF; DNA: TGTGCCAGCAGCTTGGGGCGGGGCCCCTATGGCTACACCTTC
V: TRBV7-3; D: TRBD2; J: TRBJ2-1; size: many; CDR3: CASSSTSGSSYNEQFF; DNA: TGTGCCAGCAGCTCGACTAGCGGATCATCCTACAATGAGCAGTTCTTC
V: TRBV12-3/TRBV12-4; D: .; J: TRBJ1-2; size: .; CDR3: CASSPGGLFYGYTF; DNA: TGTGCCAGCAGTCCCGGGGGTCTCTTCTATGGCTACACCTTC
V: TRBV12-3/TRBV12-4; D: TRBD1; J: TRBJ1-5; size: .; CDR3: CASSRWGTGGANQPQHF; DNA: TGTGCCAGCAGCCGATGGGGGACAGGGGGTGCAAATCAGCCCCAGCATTTT
V: TRBV4-3; D: TRBD1; J: TRBJ2-7; size: .; CDR3: CASSQETGSEQYF; DNA: TGCGCCAGCAGCCAGGAGACAGGGTCCGAGCAGTACTTC
V: TRBV6-2/TRBV6-3; D: .; J: TRBJ2-1; size: once; CDR3: CASSQPTVSSYNEQFF; DNA: TGTGCCAGCAGCCAACCGACAGTGAGCTCCTACAATGAGCAGTTCTTC
V: TRBV6-6; D: .; J: TRBJ2-3; size: .; CDR3: CASSPGTGWDTQYF; DNA: TGTGCCAGCAGCCCCGGGACGGGATGGGATACGCAGTATTTT
V: TRBV2; D: .; J: TRBJ2-2; size: few; CDR3: CASRQAGGELFF; DNA: TGTGCCAGCAGGCAGGCCGGCGGGGAGCTGTTTTTT
V: TRBV5-1; D: TRBD1; J: TRBJ1-3; size: .; CDR3: CASSPTGGQQNTIYF; DNA: TGCGCCAGCAGCCCGACTGGGGGACAGCAAAACACCATATATTTT
V: TRBV9; D: .; J: TRBJ2-5; size: few; CDR3: CASSVGSAESQETQYF; DNA: TGTGCCAGCAGCGTAGGTTCTGCGGAGAGCCAAGAGACCCAGTACTTC
V: TRBV7-9; D: .; J: TRBJ2-1; size: once; CDR3: CASSFRTGNNEQFF; DNA: TGTGCCAGCAGCTTCCGGACGGGAAACAATGAGCAGTTCTTC
V: TRBV7-9; D: TRBD1; J: TRBJ1-5; size: .; CDR3: CASSLWTGGEQDGMSNQPQHF; DNA: TGTGCCAGCAGCTTATGGACAGGGGGCGAGCAGGATGGGATGAGCAATCAGCCCCAGCATTTT
V: TRBV2; D: .; J: TRBJ2-2; size: .; CDR3: CASSVSGVGELFF; DNA: TGTGCCAGCAGTGTCTCAGGGGTCGGGGAGCTGTTTTTT
V: TRBV20-1; D: .; J: TRBJ2-3; size: few; CDR3: CSARDPVQSTDTQYF; DNA: TGCAGTGCTAGAGATCCGGTCCAAAGCACAGATACGCAGTATTTT
V: TRBV2; D: .; J: TRBJ1-6; size: .; CDR3: CASRARQERSYNSPLHF; DNA: TGTGCCAGCAGGGCCCGACAGGAACGCTCCTATAATTCACCCCTCCACTTT